These T cell receptor beta chains were read from a single sample in a study of beta chain features in type 1 diabetes. Assay used: immunoSEQ multiplex PCR; TCRdb lists only in-frame clones, some missing. In the table there are 280,000 or so clones, approximately 15% of which are singletons. Input material: naive CD4+ T cells from blood. All receptors derive from a man between 18 and 29 years old with type 1 diabetes. CDR3s include the opening cysteine and the closing phenylalanine or tryptophan. Clone size appears in some rows only: once, few, many, or a class for an expanded clone.

>TRBV5-1|TRBJ2-7|few
CASSPRDWMYEQYF
>TRBV5-4|TRBJ2-7|.
CASSPLEEDEQYF
>TRBV7-9|TRBJ1-5|few
CASSFGQGHQPQHF
>TRBV7-2|TRBJ1-5|.
CASSFGTGVPNQPQHF
>TRBV7-9|TRBJ2-5|.
CASSKGQGGRETQYF
>TRBV27|TRBJ2-1|.
CASRRQQGQGQFF
>TRBV7-9|TRBJ2-7|.
CASSSVGVYEQYF
>TRBV20-1|TRBJ2-7|few
CSAGQGDEQYF
>TRBV6-6|TRBJ2-5|.
CASSYSRPSTQETQYF
>TRBV15|TRBJ2-7|.
CATSTGLAPVYEQYF
>TRBV29-1|TRBJ2-1|.
CSVSDRGSYNEQFF
>TRBV19|TRBJ1-5|.
CASRFGQVAQPQHF
>TRBV18|TRBJ2-5|.
CASSPPGQAETQYF
>TRBV29-1|TRBJ2-7|few
CSASGVGYEQYF
>TRBV29-1|TRBJ1-6|.
CSAKSGNSPLHF
>TRBV30|TRBJ1-1|.
CAWGQGTEAFF
>TRBV18|TRBJ1-1|few
CASSPSSRGEAFF
>TRBV30|TRBJ2-7|.
CAWSVQTAYEQYF
>TRBV30|TRBJ2-5|few
CAWSTSGSGETQYF
>TRBV18|TRBJ1-6|.
CASSPGTAGSPLHF
>TRBV10-3|TRBJ2-7|few
CAISAGVYEQYF
>TRBV27|TRBJ2-7|.
CASSRLPSGSYEQYF
>TRBV5-1|TRBJ2-7|few
CASSRTSGGYEQYF
>TRBV5-4|TRBJ2-5|.
CASSLASGPQETQYF
>TRBV29-1|TRBJ2-7|.
CSVDPAGGDEQYF
>TRBV11-2|TRBJ2-1|.
CASSLVVGRGGFNEQFF
>TRBV29-1|TRBJ1-1|.
CSVKGLANTEAFF